The clone carrying this T cell receptor (beta chain) was recorded a few times. Its antigen is unknown. MiXCR, run by TCRdb on the reads, gives a single entry per CDR3 protein. This sample yields some 390,000 distinct CDR3 sequences, of which 18% are seen a single time; less than 9.5% belongs to the top ten. This sample was taken from a study of T cell repertoires in cytomegalovirus infection. The overall study: In public TCR beta signatures, there were indications of both CMV infection and matching HLA type. General study points: HLA-C-restricted CMV clonotypes gave the most frequent clonotype in two of eight donors. Identification of carriers of CMV plus the relevant HLA was achieved through cumulative public TCR beta family frequency.

The CDR3 sequence is 14 residues long. CDR1 is MNHEY and CDR2 is SVGEGT in the germline V gene. V dropped 0 bases and J dropped 5 bases, with 10 bases sitting between them. The sequencing input was PBMCs. V and J are TRBV6-2 or TRBV6-3 and TRBJ1-1; a possible D gene is TRBD1 (5 bases). This clonotype was obtained from a human donor in good health (CMV status not recorded). Some clones in this sample may be carry-over from other donors' samples. The CDR3: CASSYSGGRTEAFF. CDR3 in DNA: TGTGCCAGCAGTTACTCGGGGGGGAGGACTGAAGCTTTCTTT.